This record concerns one TCR beta chain sequence. The source of the sample is a study of control samples from healthy donors and cancer patients. In germline, CDR1 is SNHLY, CDR2 FYNNEI. The CDR3 is 15 residues long. V was pared by 1 base and J by 2 bases, with 8 bases between. TCRdb's table, derived via immunoSEQ multiplex PCR, lists solely in-frame clones and lacks some. The table lists 130,000 or so clones, 90% to 95% of them singletons. The receptor's source is a man aged 35 to 55 in good health. The gene calls are TRBV2 and TRBJ2-2, with D maybe TRBD2 (6 bases). The specimen sequenced was blood. The CDR3 loop reads CASSEGSGNTGELFF. DNA of the CDR3: TGTGCCAGCAGTGAAGGTAGCGGAAACACCGGGGAGCTGTTTTTT.